Below, 20 T cell receptor beta chains from the same sample are listed, as sequenced in a study of blood T cell repertoires in COVID-19. This table comes from immunoSEQ multiplex PCR, and its TCRdb copy is limited to in-frame clones, with some not included. The table shows 25,000 to 35,000 clones, with 92% occurring only once. The sample was peripheral blood. The receptor source for this set is a middle-aged man with active COVID-19.

As DNA, the CDR3 is TGTGCCAGCGAGAGTTCTAACTATGGCTACACCTTC. This translates into CASESSNYGYTF. This rearrangement joins TRBV12-3 or TRBV12-4 to TRBJ1-2, with no clear D. This CDR3 comprises 12 residues. Trimming took off 8 bases at V and 0 bases at J, with 7 bases between the two ends.

This rearrangement joins TRBV24-1 to TRBJ2-2, with D maybe TRBD1 (6 bases). This CDR3 comprises 14 residues. Germline V lookup: CDR1 KGHDR, CDR2 SFDVKD. Trimming pared 4 bases from V and 6 bases from J, leaving 11 bases between. Here the CDR3 reads CATSDGTPSGELFF. The CDR3 nucleotides read TGTGCCACCAGTGACGGGACACCGTCCGGGGAGCTGTTTTTT.

The chain recombines TRBV27 with TRBJ2-7; weak D call: TRBD2 (6 bases). CDR1 MNHEY and CDR2 SMNVEV come from the germline V gene (reference sequence). This CDR3 region has 15 residues. The ends were cut back, 3 bases at V and 4 bases at J, with 16 bases in the middle. The CDR3 sequence: CASSLGWGVGYEQYF. Written as DNA, the CDR3 is TGTGCCAGCAGTTTGGGGTGGGGGGTCGGATACGAGCAGTACTTC.

The chain has TRBV11-3 and TRBJ2-1; TRBD1 agrees at 8 bases. The CDR3 spans 15 residues. Germline V CDR1 and CDR2: SGHNT, YENEEA. V was clipped by 5 bases and J by 3 bases; unmatched bases: 6. The CDR3 spells CASSNDRGNYNEQFF. Here the CDR3 DNA reads TGTGCCAGCAGCAATGACAGGGGCAACTACAATGAGCAGTTCTTC.

The J gene is TRBJ1-5, the V gene TRBV11-2; TRBD1 matches at 10 bases. This CDR3 comprises 16 residues. Germline trimming cut 1 base from V and 4 bases from J; bases unmatched to any gene: 4. Germline V gives CDR1 SGHAT, CDR2 FQNNGV. The CDR3: CASSLAGTGDNQPQHF. Written as DNA, the CDR3 is TGTGCCAGCAGCTTAGCCGGGACAGGGGATAATCAGCCCCAGCATTTT.

This clone appeared once. The chain recombines TRBV5-1 with TRBJ1-1, with D hard to call. V was pared by 4 bases and J by 0 bases, with 7 bases between. This CDR3 has 13 residues. Per the germline V gene, CDR1 is SGHRS and CDR2 is YFSETQ. CDR3 nucleotides: TGCGCCAGCAGCGAGGGAATGAACACTGAAGCTTTCTTT. This translates into CASSEGMNTEAFF.

DNA for the CDR3: TGCAGTGCTAGTGGAAACAGGGGCTCCACTGAAGCTTTCTTT. This encodes CSASGNRGSTEAFF. The chain uses TRBV20-1 and TRBJ1-1, with TRBD1 matching 7 bases. CDR3 size: 14 residues. The J segment lost 4 bases and the V segment lost 3 bases, leaving 8 bases of the junction unmatched. CDR1 DFQATT and CDR2 SNEGSKA come from the germline V gene (reference sequence).

The chain employs TRBV6-5 and TRBJ2-1; 12 bases agree with TRBD2. This CDR3 is built from 15 residues. J gave up 5 bases and V 7 bases, and 6 bases lay outside the gene matches. Germline V CDR1 and CDR2: MNHEY, SVGAGI. The CDR3 DNA follows: TGTGCCAGCATGAAGGGACTAGCGGGCCACAATGAGCAGTTCTTC. It translates to CASMKGLAGHNEQFF.

About this clone: The junction does not match germline at one end; this may be a read error. V is TRBV18 and J is TRBJ2-5; D may be TRBD1 (5 bases). CDR1 KGHSH and CDR2 LQKENI come from the germline V gene. This CDR3 spans 17 amino acids. Written as DNA, the CDR3 is TGTGCCAGCTCAACACCCGTCGTACAGGCTACTCAAGAGACCCAGTACTTC. Its translation is CASSTPVVQATQETQYF.

The chain is built from TRBV2 and TRBJ1-6, with D possibly being TRBD1 (6 bases). V was shortened by 4 bases and J by 13 bases, with 17 bases between the two germline ends. There are 14 residues in the CDR3. Germline assignment: CDR1 SNHLY and CDR2 FYNNEI. This CDR3 reads CASSGGGSHLPLHF. The DNA for the CDR3 is TGTGCCAGCAGTGGGGGGGGCAGTCACTTGCCCCTCCACTTT. The variable domain in full, completed from reference TRBV2 and TRBJ1-6, reads EPEVTQTPSHQVTQMGQEVILRCVPISNHLYFYWYRQILGQKVEFLVSFYNNEISEKSEIFDDQFSVERPDGSNFTLKIRSTKLEDSAMYFCASSGGGSHLPLHFGNGTRLTVT.

This clone has more than one count but fewer than ten. This chain connects TRBV9 to TRBJ2-5; 10 bases are a match to TRBD2. The CDR3 length is 18 residues. Unmatched junction bases numbered 13, after V lost 0 bases and J lost 5 bases. Looked up from germline, CDR1 is SGDLS and CDR2 is YYNGEE. CDR3: CASSVARTSGLRGETQYF. DNA of the CDR3: TGTGCCAGCAGCGTAGCTCGGACTAGCGGCCTACGGGGGGAGACCCAGTACTTC.

This clone was recorded once. The rearrangement links TRBV28 to TRBJ2-2, with a tentative D call TRBD1 (5 bases). CDR3 size: 16 residues. Germline-derived CDR1 and CDR2 are MDHEN and SYDVKM. V was pared by 6 bases and J by 6 bases, with 20 bases between. CDR3: CASSLPGSARAGELFF. The CDR3 bases are TGTGCCAGCAGCTTACCCGGGTCCGCCAGGGCCGGGGAGCTGTTTTTT.

The J gene is TRBJ2-2, the V gene TRBV6-4; D possibly corresponds to TRBD1 (5 bases). The CDR3 contains 14 residues. Deletions cut 4 bases from V and 6 bases from J, with 12 bases between. Germline assignment: CDR1 MRHNA and CDR2 SNTAGT. The CDR3 DNA is TGTGCCAGCAGTGCGACAGTACGGCCCGGGGAGCTGTTTTTT. Translation gives CASSATVRPGELFF.

V gene TRBV2 combines with J gene TRBJ2-5, with TRBD1 matching 10 bases. Losses at the gene ends were 7 bases for V and 5 bases for J; bases not matched to a gene: 7. The length of the CDR3 is 14 residues. The germline V gene has CDR1 SNHLY and CDR2 FYNNEI. CDR3 nucleotide sequence: TGTGCCAGCAACCGGGACAGGGGTTTGGAGACCCAGTACTTC. Translated: CASNRDRGLETQYF.

This chain uses TRBV6-5 with TRBJ1-2, with TRBD1 matching over 9 bases. The CDR3 covers 14 residues. Germline trimming cut 6 bases from V and 5 bases from J; bases unmatched to any gene: 7. Germline loops: CDR1 MNHEY, CDR2 SVGAGI. The CDR3 nucleotides read TGTGCCAGCAGGCGACAGGGGGAGCTTTATGGCTACACCTTC. Residues: CASRRQGELYGYTF.

The CDR3 DNA reads TGTGCCAGCAGCCAAGGGACTATAAGTGCGGATACGCAGTATTTT. As protein: CASSQGTISADTQYF. This rearrangement joins TRBV7-8 to TRBJ2-3; TRBD2 agrees at 7 bases. Germline V gives CDR1 SGHVS, CDR2 FQNEAQ. V trimming: 5 bases; J trimming: 6 bases; junction bases outside the gene matches: 11. The CDR3 loop spans 15 amino acids.

This clone appeared once. The chain has TRBV18 and TRBJ2-1, with no clear D. CDR1 KGHSH and CDR2 LQKENI come from the germline V gene. Trimming left V 5 bases short and J 1 base short, with 21 bases between. This CDR3 contains 18 residues. The CDR3 region is CASSALPPDGGSYNEQFF. CDR3 sequence (DNA): TGTGCCAGCTCAGCCCTCCCCCCAGACGGCGGTTCCTACAATGAGCAGTTCTTC.

This chain uses TRBV12-3 or TRBV12-4 with TRBJ1-1; D might be TRBD1 (6 bases). The CDR3 covers 12 residues. V was cut by 3 bases and J by 8 bases, with 10 bases left in between. The CDR3 region has the DNA TGTGCCAGCAGTTTCTCCGGGACAGAAGCTTTCTTT. Protein sequence: CASSFSGTEAFF.

The chain is built from TRBV6-5 and TRBJ2-3; 7 nucleotides match TRBD1. Germline V gives CDR1 MNHEY, CDR2 SVGAGI. CDR3 length equals 15 residues. Germline trimming cut 7 bases from V and 1 base from J; bases unmatched to any gene: 8. The CDR3 reads CASTRGPGGTDTQYF. In DNA, the CDR3 is TGTGCCAGCACAAGGGGGCCCGGTGGCACAGATACGCAGTATTTT.

This chain uses TRBV9 with TRBJ1-1, with D possibly being TRBD1 (6 bases). Trimming removed 3 bases from V and 1 base from J, with 13 bases in between. The CDR3 extends over 15 amino acids. Per germline, CDR1 SGDLS and CDR2 YYNGEE. As DNA, the CDR3 is TGTGCCAGCAGCGAGACTACAGGGAGGAACACTGAAGCTTTCTTT. Amino acid sequence: CASSETTGRNTEAFF.